The sequence of this T cell receptor beta chain was determined in a study of T cell changes during pregnancy in multiple sclerosis (dated 2019 in TCRdb). A note on the overall study: The study examined how the T cell repertoire changed over the course of pregnancy in women with multiple sclerosis.

This clone appeared once. Its antigen remains unidentified. The input lacks base qualities; no much larger clone sits a single base away. Library preparation employed the immunoSEQ multiplex PCR assay. The table comes from immuneACCESS by way of TCRdb, which keeps in-frame sequences with V and J called. Part of the clones is missing from these tables; in studies checked, under half for an unresolved V gene and the rest for unknown reasons. The sample table records some 43,000 clones; around 92% of these occur just once. The top ten hold roughly 8.1% of the sample. This material consisted of CD8+ T cells from peripheral blood mononuclear cells, taken in the third trimester of pregnancy. This TCR was recovered from a female donor with multiple sclerosis, enrolled in a pregnancy study.

The CDR3 region has the sequence CASSLWGGEANYGYTF. The nucleotides are TGTGCCAGCAGCTTATGGGGCGGGGAAGCTAACTATGGCTACACCTTC. The chain links TRBV11-2 with TRBJ1-2; matching of 5 bases hints at TRBD1 as the D gene. From its cysteine to its phenylalanine, the CDR3 spans 16 amino acids. Of all the DNA, just the CDR3 is kept, 48 bases in frame from base 1. The germline V gene yields SGHAT for CDR1 and FQNNGV for CDR2. Cut back by 2 bases and 0 bases, the V and J ends lie 13 bases apart.